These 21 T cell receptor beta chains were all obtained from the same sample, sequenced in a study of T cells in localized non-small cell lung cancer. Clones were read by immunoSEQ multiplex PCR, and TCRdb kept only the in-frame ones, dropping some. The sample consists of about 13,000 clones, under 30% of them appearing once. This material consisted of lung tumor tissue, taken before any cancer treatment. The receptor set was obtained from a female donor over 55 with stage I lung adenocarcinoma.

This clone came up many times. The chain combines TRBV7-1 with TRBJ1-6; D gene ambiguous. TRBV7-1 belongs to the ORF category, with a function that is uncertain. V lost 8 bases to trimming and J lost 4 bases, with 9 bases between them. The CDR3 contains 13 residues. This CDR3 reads CASRPSYNSPLHF. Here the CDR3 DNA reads TGTGCCAGCCGGCCGTCGTATAATTCACCCCTCCACTTT.

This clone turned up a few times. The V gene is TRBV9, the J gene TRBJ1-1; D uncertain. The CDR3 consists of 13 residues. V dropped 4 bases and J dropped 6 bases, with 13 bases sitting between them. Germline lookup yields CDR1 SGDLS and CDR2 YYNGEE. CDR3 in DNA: TGTGCCAGCAGCTCCCAGGCCACAGCTGAAGCTTTCTTT. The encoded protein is CASSSQATAEAFF.

The CDR3 sequence is CASSQVREQARGYTF. CDR3 nucleotides: TGCGCCAGCAGCCAAGTCAGGGAACAGGCGAGAGGCTACACCTTC. The chain carries TRBV4-1 and TRBJ1-2, with a possible D match to TRBD1 (5 bases). The germline V and J ends were trimmed by 1 base and 8 bases, with 17 bases remaining between them. The germline V gene has CDR1 MGHRA and CDR2 YSYEKL. The CDR3 length is 15 residues.

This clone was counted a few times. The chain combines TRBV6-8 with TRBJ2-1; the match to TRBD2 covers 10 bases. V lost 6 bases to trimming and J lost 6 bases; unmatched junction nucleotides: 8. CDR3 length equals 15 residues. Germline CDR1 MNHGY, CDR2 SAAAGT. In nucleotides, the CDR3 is TGTGCCAGCAGCCCCTCCACTAGCGGGATCAATGAGCAGTTCTTC. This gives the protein CASSPSTSGINEQFF.

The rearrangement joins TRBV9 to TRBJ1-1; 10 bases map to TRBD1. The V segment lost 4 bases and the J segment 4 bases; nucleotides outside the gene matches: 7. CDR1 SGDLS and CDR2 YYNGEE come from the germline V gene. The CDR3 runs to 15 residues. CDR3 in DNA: TGTGCCAGCAGCCGGGGACAGGGGATGGCCACTGAAGCTTTCTTT. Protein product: CASSRGQGMATEAFF.

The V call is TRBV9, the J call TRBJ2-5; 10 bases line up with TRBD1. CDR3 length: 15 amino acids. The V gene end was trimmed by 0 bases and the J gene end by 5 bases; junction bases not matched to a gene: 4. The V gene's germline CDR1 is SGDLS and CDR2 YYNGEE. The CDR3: CASSVVGTGVETQYF. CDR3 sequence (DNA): TGTGCCAGCAGCGTAGTCGGGACAGGGGTCGAGACCCAGTACTTC.

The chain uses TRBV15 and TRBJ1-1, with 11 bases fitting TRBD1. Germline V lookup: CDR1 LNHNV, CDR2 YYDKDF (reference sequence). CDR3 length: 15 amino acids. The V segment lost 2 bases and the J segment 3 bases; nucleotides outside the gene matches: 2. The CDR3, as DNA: TGTGCCACCAGCAGATGGACAGGGGGCCACACTGAAGCTTTCTTT. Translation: CATSRWTGGHTEAFF.

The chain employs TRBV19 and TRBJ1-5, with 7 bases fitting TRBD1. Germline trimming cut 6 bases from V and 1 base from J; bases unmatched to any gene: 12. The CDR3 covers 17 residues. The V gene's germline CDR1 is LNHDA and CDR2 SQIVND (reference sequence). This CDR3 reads CASSPPATGASNQPQHF. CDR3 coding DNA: TGTGCCAGTAGCCCACCTGCAACAGGGGCGAGCAATCAGCCCCAGCATTTT.

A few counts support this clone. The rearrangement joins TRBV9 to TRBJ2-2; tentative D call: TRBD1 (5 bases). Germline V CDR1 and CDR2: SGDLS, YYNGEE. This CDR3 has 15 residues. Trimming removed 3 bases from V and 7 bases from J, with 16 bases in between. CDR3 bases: TGTGCCAGCAGCGCCCGGGCCAGGGCCGGCGGGGAGCTGTTTTTT. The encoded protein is CASSARARAGGELFF.

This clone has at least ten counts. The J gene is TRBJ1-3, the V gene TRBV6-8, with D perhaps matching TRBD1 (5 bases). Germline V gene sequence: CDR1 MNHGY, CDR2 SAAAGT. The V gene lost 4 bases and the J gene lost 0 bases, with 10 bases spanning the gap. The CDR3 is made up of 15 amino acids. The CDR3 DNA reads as TGTGCCAGCAGTTCCGGGGGAATCTCTGGAAACACCATATATTTT. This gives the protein CASSSGGISGNTIYF.

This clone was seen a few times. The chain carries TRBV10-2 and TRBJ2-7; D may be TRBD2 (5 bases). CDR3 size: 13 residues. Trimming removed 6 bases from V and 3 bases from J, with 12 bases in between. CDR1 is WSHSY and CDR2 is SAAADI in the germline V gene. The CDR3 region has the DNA TGCGCCAGCAGCCGAGGGCAGGACTACGAGCAGTACTTC. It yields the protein CASSRGQDYEQYF.

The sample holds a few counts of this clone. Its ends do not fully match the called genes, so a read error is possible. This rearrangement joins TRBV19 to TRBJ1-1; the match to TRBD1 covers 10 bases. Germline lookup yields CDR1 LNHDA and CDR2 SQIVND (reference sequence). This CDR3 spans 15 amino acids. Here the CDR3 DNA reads TGTGCCAGTACCGAACCGGGACAGGGGAACCCTGAAGCTTTCTTT. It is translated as CASTEPGQGNPEAFF.

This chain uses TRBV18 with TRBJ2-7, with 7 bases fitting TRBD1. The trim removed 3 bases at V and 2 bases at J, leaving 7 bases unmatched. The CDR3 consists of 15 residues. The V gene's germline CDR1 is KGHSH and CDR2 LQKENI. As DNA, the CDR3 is TGTGCCAGCTCACCTGACAGGGTTATAGCCTACGAGCAGTACTTC. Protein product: CASSPDRVIAYEQYF.

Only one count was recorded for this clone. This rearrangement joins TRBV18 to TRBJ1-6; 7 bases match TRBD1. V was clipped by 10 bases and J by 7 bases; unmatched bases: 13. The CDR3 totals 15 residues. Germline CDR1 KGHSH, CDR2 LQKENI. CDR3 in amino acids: CANPTGSSSNSPLHF. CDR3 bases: TGTGCCAACCCGACAGGGTCCTCCTCCAATTCACCCCTCCACTTT.

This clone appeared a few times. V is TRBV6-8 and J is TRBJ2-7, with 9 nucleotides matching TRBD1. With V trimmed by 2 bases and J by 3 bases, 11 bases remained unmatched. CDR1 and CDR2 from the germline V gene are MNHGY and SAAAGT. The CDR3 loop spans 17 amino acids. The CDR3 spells CASSYTGQGAPLYEQYF. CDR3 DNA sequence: TGTGCCAGCAGTTACACGGGACAGGGAGCCCCACTCTACGAGCAGTACTTC.

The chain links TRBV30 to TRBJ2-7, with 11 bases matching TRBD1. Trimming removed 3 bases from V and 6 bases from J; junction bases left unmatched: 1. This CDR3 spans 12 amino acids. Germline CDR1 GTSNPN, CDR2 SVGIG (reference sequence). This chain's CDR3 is CAWRDRGLEQYF. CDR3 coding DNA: TGTGCCTGGAGGGACAGGGGGCTCGAGCAGTACTTC.

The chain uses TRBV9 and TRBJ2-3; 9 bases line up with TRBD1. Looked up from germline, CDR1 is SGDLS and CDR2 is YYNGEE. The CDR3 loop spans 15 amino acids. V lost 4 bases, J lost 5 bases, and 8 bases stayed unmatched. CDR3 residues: CASSRRTGELDTQYF. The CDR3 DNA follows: TGTGCCAGCAGCCGACGGACAGGGGAGTTAGATACGCAGTATTTT.

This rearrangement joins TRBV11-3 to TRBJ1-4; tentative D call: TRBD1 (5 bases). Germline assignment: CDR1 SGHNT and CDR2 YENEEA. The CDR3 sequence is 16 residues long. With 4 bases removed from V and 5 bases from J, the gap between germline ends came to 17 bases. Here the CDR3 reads CASSYGTRSGNEKLFF. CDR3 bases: TGTGCCAGCAGCTATGGGACCCGTTCGGGGAATGAAAAACTGTTTTTT.

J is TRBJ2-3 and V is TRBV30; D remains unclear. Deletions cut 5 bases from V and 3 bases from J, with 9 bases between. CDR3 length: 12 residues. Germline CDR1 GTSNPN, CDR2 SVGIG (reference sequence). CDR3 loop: CAWDIGTDTQYF. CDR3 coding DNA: TGTGCCTGGGACATCGGGACAGATACGCAGTATTTT.

The CDR3 region is CAWSEGRTRQETQYF. In DNA form, the CDR3 reads TGTGCCTGGTCGGAAGGCAGAACGAGACAAGAGACCCAGTACTTC. The chain employs TRBV30 and TRBJ2-5; D remains unclear. Germline V gene lookup returns CDR1 GTSNPN and CDR2 SVGIG (reference sequence). V was trimmed by 5 bases and J by 2 bases, leaving 18 bases between them. The CDR3 is 15 amino acids.

The CDR3 reads CASSIPAGTSVGDTQYF. DNA of the CDR3: TGTGCCAGCAGCATCCCCGCCGGGACTAGCGTTGGGGATACGCAGTATTTT. The chain recombines TRBV2 with TRBJ2-3, with TRBD2 matching 10 bases. This CDR3 is built from 17 residues. CDR1 SNHLY and CDR2 FYNNEI come from the germline V gene. The V gene end was trimmed by 6 bases and the J gene end by 6 bases; junction bases not matched to a gene: 15.